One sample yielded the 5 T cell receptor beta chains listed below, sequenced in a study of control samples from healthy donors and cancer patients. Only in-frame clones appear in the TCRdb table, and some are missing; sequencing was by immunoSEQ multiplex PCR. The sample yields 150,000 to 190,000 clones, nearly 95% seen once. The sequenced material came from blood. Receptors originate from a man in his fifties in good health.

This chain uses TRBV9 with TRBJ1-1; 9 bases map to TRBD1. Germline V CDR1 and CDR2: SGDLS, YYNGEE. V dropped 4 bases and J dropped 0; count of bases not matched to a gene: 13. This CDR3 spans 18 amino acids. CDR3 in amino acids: CASSTSRGTGLMNTEAFF. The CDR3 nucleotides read TGTGCCAGCAGCACTAGTAGGGGGACAGGGTTGATGAACACTGAAGCTTTCTTT.

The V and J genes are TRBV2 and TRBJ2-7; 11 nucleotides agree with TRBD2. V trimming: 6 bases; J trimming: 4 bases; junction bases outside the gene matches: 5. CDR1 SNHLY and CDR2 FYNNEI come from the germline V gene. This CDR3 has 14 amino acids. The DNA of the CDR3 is TGTGCCAGCAGGGGTAGCGGGAGGGCTTACGAGCAGTACTTC. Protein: CASRGSGRAYEQYF. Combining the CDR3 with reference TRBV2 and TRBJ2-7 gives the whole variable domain EPEVTQTPSHQVTQMGQEVILRCVPISNHLYFYWYRQILGQKVEFLVSFYNNEISEKSEIFDDQFSVERPDGSNFTLKIRSTKLEDSAMYFCASRGSGRAYEQYFGPGTRLTVT.

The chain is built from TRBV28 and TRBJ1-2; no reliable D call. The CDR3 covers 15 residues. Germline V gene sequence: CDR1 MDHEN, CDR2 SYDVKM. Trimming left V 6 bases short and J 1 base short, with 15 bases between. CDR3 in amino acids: CASSPTLTGNYGYTF. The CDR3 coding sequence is TGTGCCAGCAGCCCCACCCTGACGGGTAACTATGGCTACACCTTC.

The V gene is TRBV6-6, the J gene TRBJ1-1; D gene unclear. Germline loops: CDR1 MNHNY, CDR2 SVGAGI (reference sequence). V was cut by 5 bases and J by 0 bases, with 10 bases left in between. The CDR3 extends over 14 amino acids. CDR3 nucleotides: TGTGCCAGCAGTGGAGCTCCTATGAACACTGAAGCTTTCTTT. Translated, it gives CASSGAPMNTEAFF.

CDR3 in amino acids: CASSQGGRGNTQYF. The CDR3 DNA reads as TGCGCCAGCAGCCAAGGCGGGAGGGGAAATACGCAGTATTTT. The V call is TRBV4-1, the J call TRBJ2-3; 9 nucleotides line up with TRBD2. Germline CDR1 and CDR2: MGHRA and YSYEKL. V lost 1 base, J lost 7 bases, and 3 bases stayed unmatched. The CDR3 is 14 residues long.